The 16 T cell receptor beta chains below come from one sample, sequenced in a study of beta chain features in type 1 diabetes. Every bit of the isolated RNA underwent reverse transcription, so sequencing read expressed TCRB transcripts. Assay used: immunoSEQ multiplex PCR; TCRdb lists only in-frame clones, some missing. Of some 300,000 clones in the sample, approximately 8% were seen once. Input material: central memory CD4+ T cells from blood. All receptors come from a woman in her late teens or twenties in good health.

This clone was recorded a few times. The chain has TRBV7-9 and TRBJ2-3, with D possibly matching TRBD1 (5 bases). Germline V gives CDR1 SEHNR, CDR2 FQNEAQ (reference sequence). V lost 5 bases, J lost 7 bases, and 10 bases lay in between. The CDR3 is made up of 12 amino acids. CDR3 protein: CASSLAGYTQYF. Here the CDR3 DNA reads TGTGCCAGCAGCCTCGCAGGGTATACGCAGTATTTT.

CDR3 protein: CASSPRGANRDEQFF. In nucleotides, the CDR3 is TGTGCCAGCAGTCCCAGGGGGGCAAACCGGGATGAGCAGTTCTTC. The rearrangement links TRBV6-5 to TRBJ2-1, with D possibly matching TRBD1 (7 bases). V was clipped by 5 bases and J by 8 bases, with 19 bases between them. The CDR3 consists of 15 residues. Germline V gene lookup returns CDR1 MNHEY and CDR2 SVGAGI.

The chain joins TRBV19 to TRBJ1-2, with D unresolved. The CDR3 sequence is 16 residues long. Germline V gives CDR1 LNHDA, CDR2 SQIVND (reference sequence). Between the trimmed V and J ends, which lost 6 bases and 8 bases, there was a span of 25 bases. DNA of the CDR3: TGTGCCAGTAGCCCCCTGGGAGGCCTTTACCTCCAGGGCTACACCTTC. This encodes CASSPLGGLYLQGYTF.

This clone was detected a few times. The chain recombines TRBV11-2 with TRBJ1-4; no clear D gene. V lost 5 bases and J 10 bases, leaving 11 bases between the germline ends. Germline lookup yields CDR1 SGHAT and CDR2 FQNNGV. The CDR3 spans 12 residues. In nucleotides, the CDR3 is TGTGCCAGCAGCAGTTATGAGGGAAAACTGTTTTTT. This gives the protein CASSSYEGKLFF.

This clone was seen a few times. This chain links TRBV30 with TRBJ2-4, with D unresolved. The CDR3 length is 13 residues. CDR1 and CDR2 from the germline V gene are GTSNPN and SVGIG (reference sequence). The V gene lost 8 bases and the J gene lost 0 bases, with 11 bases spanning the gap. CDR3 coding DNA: TGTGCCGGGGAAATGCTAGCCAAAAACATTCAGTACTTC. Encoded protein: CAGEMLAKNIQYF.

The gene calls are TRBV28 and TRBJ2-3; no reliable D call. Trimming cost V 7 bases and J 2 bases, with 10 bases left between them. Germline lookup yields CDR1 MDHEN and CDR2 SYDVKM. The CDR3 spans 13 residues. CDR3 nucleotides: TGTGCCAGCACCCGGGCCATCACAGATACGCAGTATTTT. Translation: CASTRAITDTQYF.

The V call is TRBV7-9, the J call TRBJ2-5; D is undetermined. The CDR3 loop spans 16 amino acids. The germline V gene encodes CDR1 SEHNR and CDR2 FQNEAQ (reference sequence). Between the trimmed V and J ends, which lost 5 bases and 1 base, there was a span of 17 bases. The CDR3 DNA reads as TGTGCCAGCAGCCCGACCCGGCTAGTCCTCCAAGAGACCCAGTACTTC. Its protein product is CASSPTRLVLQETQYF. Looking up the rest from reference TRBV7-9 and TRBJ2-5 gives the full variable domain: DTGVSQNPRHKITKRGQNVTFRCDPISEHNRLYWYRQTLGQGPEFLTYFQNEAQLEKSRLLSDRFSAERPKGSFSTLEIQRTEQGDSAMYLCASSPTRLVLQETQYFGPGTRLLVL.

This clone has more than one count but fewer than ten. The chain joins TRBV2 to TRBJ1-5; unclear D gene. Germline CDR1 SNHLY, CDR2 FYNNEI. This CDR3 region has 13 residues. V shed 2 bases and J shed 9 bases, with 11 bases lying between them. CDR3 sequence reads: CASSERFPRPQHF. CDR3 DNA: TGTGCCAGCAGTGAACGGTTCCCTCGGCCCCAGCATTTT.

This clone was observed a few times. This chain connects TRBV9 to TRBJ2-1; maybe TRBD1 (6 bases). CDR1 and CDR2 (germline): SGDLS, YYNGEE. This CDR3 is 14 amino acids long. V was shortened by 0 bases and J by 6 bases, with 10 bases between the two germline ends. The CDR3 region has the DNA TGTGCCAGCAGCGTAGCGGTAGGGGGCAATGAGCAGTTCTTC. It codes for CASSVAVGGNEQFF. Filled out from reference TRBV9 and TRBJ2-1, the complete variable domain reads DSGVTQTPKHLITATGQRVTLRCSPRSGDLSVYWYQQSLDQGLQFLIQYYNGEERAKGNILERFSAQQFPDLHSELNLSSLELGDSALYFCASSVAVGGNEQFFGPGTRLTVL.

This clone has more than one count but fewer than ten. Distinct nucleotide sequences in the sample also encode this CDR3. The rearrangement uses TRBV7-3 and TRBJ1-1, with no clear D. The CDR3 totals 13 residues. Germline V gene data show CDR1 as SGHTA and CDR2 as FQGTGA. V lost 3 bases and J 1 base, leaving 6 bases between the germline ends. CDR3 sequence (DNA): TGTGCCAGCAGCTTTTCCGAGAACACTGAAGCTTTCTTT. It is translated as CASSFSENTEAFF.

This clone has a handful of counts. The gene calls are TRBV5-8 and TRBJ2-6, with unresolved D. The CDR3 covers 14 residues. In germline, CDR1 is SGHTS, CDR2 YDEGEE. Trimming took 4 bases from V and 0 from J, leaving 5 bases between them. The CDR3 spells CASSQSSGANVLTF. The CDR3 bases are TGTGCCAGCAGCCAGAGCTCTGGGGCCAACGTCCTGACTTTC.

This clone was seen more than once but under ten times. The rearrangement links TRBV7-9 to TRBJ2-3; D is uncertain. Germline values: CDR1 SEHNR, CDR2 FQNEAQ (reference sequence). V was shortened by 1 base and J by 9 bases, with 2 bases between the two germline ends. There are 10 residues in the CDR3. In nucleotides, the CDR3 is TGTGCCAGCAGCTTAGAAACGCAGTATTTT. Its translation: CASSLETQYF.

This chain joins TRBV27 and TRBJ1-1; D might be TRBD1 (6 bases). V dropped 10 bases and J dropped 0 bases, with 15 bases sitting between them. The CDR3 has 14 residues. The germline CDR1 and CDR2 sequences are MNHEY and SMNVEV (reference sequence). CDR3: CATSNWGLNTEAFF. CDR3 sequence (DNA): TGTGCCACCTCAAACTGGGGGCTGAACACTGAAGCTTTCTTT.

The CDR3 reads CASSDGGRQGLGFSSYEQYV. The CDR3 DNA sequence: TGTGCCAGCAGCGACGGGGGGCGACAGGGACTTGGCTTCAGCTCCTACGAGCAGTACGTC. The genes are TRBV9 and TRBJ2-7; TRBD1 or TRBD2 may be the D gene (7 bases each). CDR1 is SGDLS and CDR2 is YYNGEE in the germline V gene. This CDR3 comprises 20 residues. Trimming shortened V by 3 bases and J by 0 bases, and 28 bases separated the two germline ends.

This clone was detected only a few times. CDR3 in DNA: TGTGCCAGCAGCCCCGGGCCACTGGATGGCTACACCTTC. This encodes CASSPGPLDGYTF. The chain carries TRBV7-2 and TRBJ1-2; D unresolved. Germline values: CDR1 SGHTA, CDR2 FQGNSA. Trimming pared 5 bases from V and 6 bases from J, leaving 13 bases between. This CDR3 has 13 residues.

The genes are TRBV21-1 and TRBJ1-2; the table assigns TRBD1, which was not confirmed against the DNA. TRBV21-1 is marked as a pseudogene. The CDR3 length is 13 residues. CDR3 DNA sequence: TGTGCCAGCAGCTCTCGGACAGGACCTGGCTACACCTTC. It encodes CASSSRTGPGYTF.